The 27 T cell receptor beta chains given below trace back to one sample, sequenced in a study of post-analysis software for immune sequencing data. Their target antigens are unknown. Each TCR beta cDNA library carried unique molecular identifiers. TCRdb re-called the PCR reads with MiXCR, one entry per CDR3 protein. Among 740,000 or so distinct CDR3 sequences listed, roughly 50% were seen once. Study results and limitations: The study found TRBV5-6, TRBV5-1 and TRBV20-1 among several TRBV segments more frequent in patients than controls.

The sequenced sample was blood. The receptors here all came from a girl aged 10-17 years with multiple sclerosis.

This clonotype has a handful of counts. A read error may produce the germline difference seen at one junction end. The rearrangement joins TRBV6-6 to TRBJ2-1, with 7 bases lining up with TRBD2. The CDR3 runs to 12 residues. Germline V lookup: CDR1 MNHNY, CDR2 SVGAGI (reference sequence). The CDR3 sequence: CASSGGSNAQFF. DNA of the CDR3: TGTGCCAGCAGTGGCGGGAGCAATGCGCAGTTCTTC.

There are a few counts of this clonotype. This sequence joins TRBV29-1 and TRBJ2-3, with 11 positions matching TRBD2. The CDR3 covers 17 residues. Looked up from germline, CDR1 is SQVTM and CDR2 is ANQGSEA. Losses at the gene ends were 6 bases for V and 0 bases for J; bases not matched to a gene: 11. Here the CDR3 DNA reads TGCAGCGTGGCGGGACTAGCGGTAACCTCTAGCACAGATACGCAGTATTTT. It is translated as CSVAGLAVTSSTDTQYF.

The chain is built from TRBV20-1 and TRBJ2-5; unclear D gene. V was shortened by 2 bases and J by 0 bases, with 7 bases between the two germline ends. CDR3 length: 13 residues. Germline-derived CDR1 and CDR2 are DFQATT and SNEGSKA (reference sequence). The CDR3, as DNA: TGCAGTGCTAGATTGGGATACCAAGAGACCCAGTACTTC. Translation gives CSARLGYQETQYF.

This clonotype showed up just a few times. The genes are TRBV29-1 and TRBJ2-3; D uncertain. The germline V gene encodes CDR1 SQVTM and CDR2 ANQGSEA. Trimming cost V 2 bases and J 2 bases, with 5 bases left between them. There are 12 residues in the CDR3. The CDR3 region has the DNA TGCAGCGTTGAACAGACCACAGATACGCAGTATTTT. Translated: CSVEQTTDTQYF.

This rearrangement joins TRBV29-1 to TRBJ2-7; no definite D call. Germline CDR1 and CDR2: SQVTM and ANQGSEA. The V and J ends lost 3 bases and 0 bases respectively, with 15 bases between them. The CDR3 is 15 residues long. The CDR3 loop reads CSVEYTADSSYEQYF. Here the CDR3 DNA reads TGCAGCGTTGAGTATACGGCGGATAGCTCCTACGAGCAGTACTTC.

This clonotype was seen a single time. The CDR3 nucleotides are TGTGCCAGCAGCTATGCCTACGGCGAGCAGTACTTC. It specifies CASSYAYGEQYF. This sequence joins TRBV9 and TRBJ2-5; D uncertain. The J call may be wrong; the DNA end is better matched by TRBJ2-7. CDR1 SGDLS and CDR2 YYNGEE come from the germline V gene. The CDR3 totals 12 residues.

The chain couples TRBV20-1 to TRBJ2-1; TRBD2 aligns across 7 bases. The CDR3 totals 15 residues. Germline trimming cut 0 bases from V and 6 bases from J; bases unmatched to any gene: 8. Germline V gene lookup returns CDR1 DFQATT and CDR2 SNEGSKA (reference sequence). CDR3 amino acids: CSARDRLAVTNEQFF. CDR3 DNA: TGCAGTGCTAGAGATCGGCTAGCGGTGACCAATGAGCAGTTCTTC.

This rearrangement joins TRBV5-1 to TRBJ2-7, with 8 bases lining up with TRBD2. V lost 2 bases and J lost 4; bases outside the gene matches: 8. The CDR3 has 15 amino acids. Germline assignment: CDR1 SGHRS and CDR2 YFSETQ. This chain's CDR3 is CASSFSGTRVYEQYF. CDR3 nucleotide sequence: TGCGCCAGCAGCTTCTCCGGGACTAGAGTGTACGAGCAGTACTTC.

This clonotype occurred once. CDR3 sequence: CAISAPEETQYF. CDR3 coding DNA: TGTGCCATCAGTGCCCCGGAAGAGACCCAGTACTTC. The chain has TRBV10-3 and TRBJ2-5, with unresolved D. Deletions cut 4 bases from V and 3 bases from J, with 6 bases between. Germline CDR1 is ENHRY and CDR2 is SYGVKD. The CDR3 consists of 12 residues.

The V call is TRBV18, the J call TRBJ2-5, with D tentatively TRBD1 or TRBD2 (5 bases each). Germline V gives CDR1 KGHSH, CDR2 LQKENI. Trimming left V 1 base short and J 10 bases short, with 25 bases between. This CDR3 is built from 17 residues. The CDR3 DNA reads as TGTGCCAGCTCACCACGCGTGGCAGGGATGCCCATTGAGGGCCAGTACTTC. It encodes CASSPRVAGMPIEGQYF. The whole variable domain, filled in from reference TRBV18 and TRBJ2-5, reads NAGVMQNPRHLVRRRGQEARLRCSPMKGHSHVYWYRQLPEEGLKFMVYLQKENIIDESGMPKERFSAEFPKEGPSILRIQQVVRGDSAAYFCASSPRVAGMPIEGQYFGPGTRLLVL.

This clonotype came up once. The chain is built from TRBV20-1 and TRBJ2-7, with 9 bases lining up with TRBD1. From germline, CDR1 is DFQATT and CDR2 SNEGSKA (reference sequence). The CDR3 has 15 residues. The V segment lost 2 bases and the J segment 6 bases; nucleotides outside the gene matches: 11. This CDR3 reads CSARSLGQGGLEQYF. The CDR3 DNA reads TGCAGTGCTAGATCCCTGGGACAGGGAGGCCTCGAGCAGTACTTC.

Remarks on this clonotype: The junction shows a germline mismatch at one end, possibly a read error. V and J are TRBV29-1 and TRBJ1-5, with D perhaps matching TRBD1 (6 bases). CDR1 is SQVTM, CDR2 ANQGSEA, per germline. The CDR3 totals 13 residues. The CDR3 region has the DNA TGCAGCGTTGAGGACAGCCCGAATCAGCCCCGGCATTTT. Its translation: CSVEDSPNQPRHF.

V usage is TRBV12-3 or TRBV12-4 and J usage is TRBJ2-6; D gene ambiguous. Trimming took off 6 bases at V and 1 base at J, with 7 bases between the two ends. This CDR3 has 14 residues. The CDR3 protein is CASRGTSGANVLTF. DNA of the CDR3: TGTGCCAGCAGAGGAACGTCTGGGGCCAACGTCCTGACTTTC.

J is TRBJ2-3 and V is TRBV5-1; 7 bases match TRBD1. The CDR3 is 16 residues long. Per germline, CDR1 SGHRS and CDR2 YFSETQ. With 0 bases clipped from V and 2 bases from J, the junction kept 6 bases outside the gene matches. This CDR3 reads CASSLAGTVLTDTQYF. For the CDR3, the DNA is TGCGCCAGCAGCTTGGCCGGGACAGTCCTCACAGATACGCAGTATTTT.

The rearrangement uses TRBV7-9 and TRBJ1-2; D is undetermined. CDR1 is SEHNR and CDR2 is FQNEAQ in the germline V gene (reference sequence). Trimming shortened V by 5 bases and J by 4 bases, and 8 bases separated the two germline ends. The CDR3 is 12 amino acids. The CDR3 sequence: CASSHTAYGYTF. CDR3 bases: TGTGCCAGCAGCCATACAGCCTATGGCTACACCTTC.

The genes are TRBV29-1 and TRBJ2-7; D might be TRBD1 or TRBD2, each matching 5 bases. Germline V gene lookup returns CDR1 SQVTM and CDR2 ANQGSEA. The CDR3 has 12 amino acids. Trimming stripped 6 bases from V and 2 bases from J, with 11 bases between. CDR3 nucleotides: TGCAGCGTCCAAATGGGGGCCTACGAGCAGTACTTC. This codes for CSVQMGAYEQYF.

V gene TRBV9 combines with J gene TRBJ1-1; the D is unclear. V lost 0 bases and J 4 bases, leaving 10 bases between the germline ends. Germline V CDR1 and CDR2: SGDLS, YYNGEE. The CDR3 loop spans 14 amino acids. The CDR3 spells CASSVAGTATEAFF. In DNA form, the CDR3 reads TGTGCCAGCAGCGTAGCTGGTACAGCCACTGAAGCTTTCTTT.

This chain uses TRBV15 with TRBJ2-5; a possible D gene is TRBD2 (5 bases). The CDR3 covers 16 residues. V was pared by 0 bases and J by 1 base, with 12 bases between. Germline V gives CDR1 LNHNV, CDR2 YYDKDF (reference sequence). The CDR3 DNA is TGTGCCACCAGCAGAGATGCATCGGGGTTCCAAGAGACCCAGTACTTC. Translation gives CATSRDASGFQETQYF.

This chain uses TRBV29-1 with TRBJ2-7; TRBD2 matches 11 bases. The junction had 5 bases not matched to a gene; V was cut back by 5 bases and J by 2 bases. This CDR3 contains 14 residues. Looked up from germline, CDR1 is SQVTM and CDR2 is ANQGSEA. This CDR3 reads CSVIRSGRAYEQYF. The CDR3 DNA sequence: TGCAGCGTTATACGTAGCGGGAGGGCCTACGAGCAGTACTTC.

This clonotype showed up just once. The rearrangement joins TRBV10-3 to TRBJ1-2; D uncertain. V was pared by 6 bases and J by 4 bases, with 12 bases between. From germline, CDR1 is ENHRY and CDR2 SYGVKD. The CDR3 runs to 13 residues. This CDR3 reads CAIRDSVPYGYTF. CDR3 bases: TGTGCCATCAGGGACTCCGTCCCCTATGGCTACACCTTC.

The chain carries TRBV3-1 and TRBJ2-6, with D perhaps being TRBD1 or TRBD2 (5 bases each). The CDR3 runs to 18 residues. The V gene lost 0 bases and the J gene lost 0 bases, with 12 bases spanning the gap. Germline lookup yields CDR1 LGHDT and CDR2 YNNKEL (reference sequence). The CDR3 DNA follows: TGTGCCAGCAGCCAAGAGGGACCCCGAGGCTCTGGGGCCAACGTCCTGACTTTC. Amino acids: CASSQEGPRGSGANVLTF.

V is TRBV29-1 and J is TRBJ2-1, with D unclear. Deletions cut 0 bases from V and 4 bases from J, with 13 bases between. The CDR3 loop spans 15 amino acids. Germline-derived CDR1 and CDR2 are SQVTM and ANQGSEA. The DNA of the CDR3 is TGCAGCGTTGAAGATCGTGTGGCAGCTTACAATGAGCAGTTCTTC. Protein sequence: CSVEDRVAAYNEQFF.

In nucleotides, the CDR3 is TGCAGCGCAGTAAACAGGGCTCCGGAGCCCCAGCATTTT. Protein sequence: CSAVNRAPEPQHF. The V and J genes are TRBV29-1 and TRBJ1-5; the D gene is possibly TRBD1 (6 bases). The germline CDR1 and CDR2 sequences are SQVTM and ANQGSEA. Trimming removed 7 bases from V and 8 bases from J, with 18 bases in between. The CDR3 loop spans 13 amino acids.

This chain links TRBV14 with TRBJ2-4, with 10 bases fitting TRBD2. The J call may be wrong; the DNA end is better matched by TRBJ2-7. CDR3 length: 15 amino acids. Germline CDR1 and CDR2: SGHDN and FVKESK. The CDR3 region is CASGSRASGGYEQYF. CDR3 DNA sequence: TGTGCCAGCGGCAGCCGGGCTAGCGGGGGTTACGAGCAGTACTTC.

This clonotype was seen a few times. V is TRBV7-3 and J is TRBJ2-5, with 13 bases matching TRBD2. Germline lookup yields CDR1 SGHTA and CDR2 FQGTGA. This CDR3 is built from 16 residues. Trimming at V came to 6 bases and at J to 1 base, leaving 5 bases not matched to a gene. CDR3 region: CASSRTSGGLQETQYF. The CDR3 DNA is TGTGCCAGCAGTAGGACTAGCGGGGGCCTCCAAGAGACCCAGTACTTC.

The chain couples TRBV29-1 to TRBJ2-7, with TRBD1 matching over 7 bases. Trimming took 7 bases from V and 5 from J; bases not matched to a gene: 8. There are 12 residues in the CDR3. Germline CDR1 SQVTM, CDR2 ANQGSEA. CDR3 nucleotides: TGCAGCGCGGGGCTAGGGGGCGACGAGCAGTACTTC. Encoded protein: CSAGLGGDEQYF.

This sequence joins TRBV29-1 and TRBJ1-2; the D is unclear. The CDR3 has 13 residues. V was cut by 3 bases and J by 3 bases, with 11 bases left in between. Germline V gives CDR1 SQVTM, CDR2 ANQGSEA. CDR3: CSVDGPDDYGYTF. As DNA, the CDR3 is TGCAGCGTTGACGGCCCGGACGACTATGGCTACACCTTC.